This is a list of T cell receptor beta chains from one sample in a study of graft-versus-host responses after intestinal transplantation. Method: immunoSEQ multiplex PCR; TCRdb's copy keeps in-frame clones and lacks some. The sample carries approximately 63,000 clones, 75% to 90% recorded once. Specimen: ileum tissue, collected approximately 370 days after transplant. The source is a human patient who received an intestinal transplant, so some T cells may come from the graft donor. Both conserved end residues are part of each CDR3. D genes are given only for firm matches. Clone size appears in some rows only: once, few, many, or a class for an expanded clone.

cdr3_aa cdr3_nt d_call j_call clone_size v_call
CASSQEPTGDAEAFF TGCGCCAGCAGCCAAGAGCCGACAGGGGACGCTGAAGCTTTCTTT TRBD1 TRBJ1-1 NA TRBV4-1
CASSEGGTGSKETQYF TGTGCCAGCAGTGAAGGTGGGACAGGGTCGAAGGAGACCCAGTACTTC TRBD1 TRBJ2-5 NA TRBV25-1
CASSPWGGSNEKLFF TGTGCCAGCAGCCCCTGGGGTGGATCTAATGAAAAACTGTTTTTT NA TRBJ1-4 once TRBV14
CASSWVPSTDTQYF TGTGCCAGCAGTTGGGTACCTAGCACAGATACGCAGTATTTT NA TRBJ2-3 NA TRBV5-4
CASSQRYSGGSTDTQYF TGCGCCAGCAGCCAAAGATACAGCGGGGGATCCACAGATACGCAGTATTTT TRBD2 TRBJ2-3 NA TRBV4-1
CASSPPEGPGGGQYF TGTGCCAGCTCACCACCTGAGGGACCTGGGGGCGGGCAGTACTTC NA TRBJ2-7 NA TRBV18
CASSPSYNEQFF TGTGCCAGCAGCCCCTCCTACAATGAGCAGTTCTTC NA TRBJ2-1 NA TRBV16
CSVAVYNEQFF TGCAGCGTTGCCGTATACAATGAGCAGTTCTTC NA TRBJ2-1 NA TRBV29-1
CTSRQAPKSNTEAFF TGCACCAGCAGACAAGCCCCGAAATCGAACACTGAAGCTTTCTTT NA TRBJ1-1 NA TRBV1
CASSARTGVNTEAFF TGTGCCAGCAGCGCCCGGACAGGGGTGAACACTGAAGCTTTCTTT TRBD1 TRBJ1-1 NA TRBV9
CASGSSYNSPLHF TGCGCCAGCGGTAGCTCCTATAATTCACCCCTCCACTTT NA TRBJ1-6 once TRBV5-1
CASSPLSGVVLGGYTF TGTGCCAGCAGCCCGTTATCAGGGGTTGTTTTAGGAGGCTACACCTTC NA TRBJ1-2 NA TRBV7-2
CTSSPPQGKRRKETQYF TGCACCAGCAGCCCCCCACAGGGAAAGAGGAGAAAAGAGACCCAGTACTTC NA TRBJ2-5 NA TRBV1
CAARDSGANVLTF TGCGCGGCGAGGGACTCTGGGGCCAACGTCCTGACTTTC NA TRBJ2-6 NA TRBV5-4
CASSLAGRGYYEQYF TGTGCCAGCAGCTTAGCAGGGCGAGGATACTACGAGCAGTACTTC NA TRBJ2-7 NA TRBV7-9
CASSQGPGANVLTF TGCGCCAGCAGCCAGGGGCCTGGGGCCAACGTCCTGACTTTC NA TRBJ2-6 NA TRBV4-1
CASSETGTTEAFF TGTGCCAGCAGTGAAACCGGGACCACTGAAGCTTTCTTT NA TRBJ1-1 NA TRBV6-1
CASGLGLAGAGELFF TGTGCTAGTGGACTGGGACTAGCGGGAGCCGGGGAGCTGTTTTTT TRBD2 TRBJ2-2 NA TRBV12-5
CASSLASGGTEAFF TGTGCCAGCAGCTTAGCGTCAGGAGGCACTGAAGCTTTCTTT NA TRBJ1-1 NA TRBV11-2
CASSAGQGYTGELFF TGTGCCAGCAGCGCCGGACAGGGGTACACCGGGGAGCTGTTTTTT TRBD1 TRBJ2-2 NA TRBV7-3
CASSQERASYETQYF TGTGCCAGCAGCCAAGAGAGGGCTAGTTACGAGACCCAGTACTTC NA TRBJ2-5 NA TRBV4-2
CASRGLAGGTDEQFF TGTGCCAGCAGGGGACTAGCGGGGGGTACCGATGAGCAGTTCTTC TRBD2 TRBJ2-1 NA TRBV6-5
CASREVGETQYF TGTGCCAGCAGAGAGGTGGGGGAGACCCAGTACTTC NA TRBJ2-5 NA TRBV2
CASSVVWTGTYEQYF TGTGCCAGCAGTGTAGTCTGGACAGGGACCTACGAGCAGTACTTC TRBD1 TRBJ2-7 NA TRBV25-1
CASSPRLDQETQYF TGTGCCAGCAGTCCCCGACTGGACCAAGAGACCCAGTACTTC NA TRBJ2-5 NA TRBV28
CASSLAWSVETQYF TGTGCCAGCAGCTTAGCTTGGTCGGTGGAGACCCAGTACTTC NA TRBJ2-5 NA TRBV7-2
CASSQESFQGADTEAFF TGCGCCAGCAGCCAAGAAAGCTTCCAGGGGGCGGACACTGAAGCTTTCTTT TRBD1 TRBJ1-1 NA TRBV4-1
CASRLGAGGLQETQYF TGCGCCAGCAGATTGGGAGCGGGGGGGCTGCAAGAGACCCAGTACTTC TRBD2 TRBJ2-5 NA TRBV5-1
CASSFKLVGEETQYF TGTGCCAGCAGCTTTAAGCTGGTTGGGGAAGAGACCCAGTACTTC NA TRBJ2-5 NA TRBV5-4
CASSEGRGLDGYTF TGTGCCAGCAGTGAAGGAAGGGGGCTGGATGGCTACACCTTC TRBD1 TRBJ1-2 NA TRBV2
CASSQEQGGVETQYF TGTGCCAGCAGCCAAGAACAGGGAGGTGTAGAGACCCAGTACTTC NA TRBJ2-5 few TRBV4-2
CASSYGTGSAYGYTF TGTGCCAGCAGTTACGGGACAGGGTCGGCCTATGGCTACACCTTC TRBD1 TRBJ1-2 NA TRBV6-6
CATSRTSTGYEQFF TGTGCCACCAGCAGAACCTCGACGGGGTACGAGCAGTTCTTC NA TRBJ2-1 NA TRBV15
CASSGGPTGNTEAFF TGTGCCAGCAGCGGTGGACCCACAGGGAACACTGAAGCTTTCTTT NA TRBJ1-1 NA TRBV9
CASSVGGGTGETQYF TGTGCCAGCAGCGTAGGCGGGGGGACGGGAGAGACCCAGTACTTC TRBD2 TRBJ2-5 NA TRBV9
CATEKGQGTDTQYF TGTGCCACCGAAAAAGGACAGGGCACAGATACGCAGTATTTT TRBD1 TRBJ2-3 NA TRBV6-1
CASSPLAGGLNEQYF TGTGCCAGCAGCCCACTAGCGGGGGGTTTGAACGAGCAGTACTTC TRBD2 TRBJ2-7 NA TRBV6-5
CASTITRGLYEQYF TGTGCCAGCACGATAACTCGAGGATTATACGAGCAGTACTTC NA TRBJ2-7 NA TRBV6-1
CASSNVNEQFF TGTGCCAGTAGTAACGTGAATGAGCAGTTCTTC NA TRBJ2-1 NA TRBV19
CASSFSGGPGEQYF TGTGCCAGCAGCTTTAGCGGGGGGCCAGGCGAGCAGTACTTC TRBD2 TRBJ2-7 NA TRBV7-9
CASSVRTSGVVNNEQFF TGTGCCAGCAGCGTACGGACTAGCGGTGTGGTTAACAATGAGCAGTTCTTC TRBD2 TRBJ2-1 NA TRBV9
CSVSLQGDEQYF TGCAGCGTTAGCCTACAGGGTGACGAGCAGTACTTC NA TRBJ2-7 NA TRBV29-1
CASRKGQGPGNTIYF TGCGCCAGCAGAAAGGGACAGGGGCCCGGAAACACCATATATTTT TRBD1 TRBJ1-3 NA TRBV4-1
CASSEPYEQYF TGTGCCAGCAGTGAACCCTACGAGCAGTACTTC NA TRBJ2-7 NA TRBV6-1
CAWEGVPGAGNEQFF TGTGCCTGGGAGGGGGTCCCGGGGGCCGGGAATGAGCAGTTCTTC NA TRBJ2-1 NA TRBV30
CSVEESASTYEQYF TGCAGCGTTGAAGAAAGCGCTTCTACCTACGAGCAGTACTTC NA TRBJ2-7 NA TRBV29-1
CASSQSGADYEQYF TGCGCCAGCAGCCAGTCGGGGGCAGACTACGAGCAGTACTTC NA TRBJ2-7 NA TRBV4-1
CASSWWGSEKLFF TGTGCCAGCAGTTGGTGGGGAAGTGAAAAACTGTTTTTT NA TRBJ1-4 NA TRBV6-5
CSAQGGAKSYNEQFF TGCAGCGCGCAAGGGGGGGCTAAGTCCTACAATGAGCAGTTCTTC NA TRBJ2-1 NA TRBV29-1
CASSQSGGEVRHQPQHF TGTGCCAGCAGCCAATCGGGGGGGGAGGTCCGCCATCAGCCCCAGCATTTT NA TRBJ1-5 few TRBV16
CASSWAGGTEAFF TGTGCCAGCAGCTGGGCCGGGGGGACTGAAGCTTTCTTT NA TRBJ1-1 NA TRBV5-5
CATSRDNLRDHNEQFF TGTGCCACCAGCAGAGATAATCTCAGGGACCACAATGAGCAGTTCTTC NA TRBJ2-1 NA TRBV15
CASSGLGYNEQFF TGTGCCAGCAGTGGACTAGGCTACAATGAGCAGTTCTTC NA TRBJ2-1 NA TRBV6-1
CATWDRGHSGNTIYF TGTGCCACCTGGGACAGGGGACACTCTGGAAACACCATATATTTT TRBD1 TRBJ1-3 NA TRBV6-6
CASSLGPSGYTGELFF TGTGCCAGCAGCTTAGGTCCTAGCGGTTACACCGGGGAGCTGTTTTTT TRBD2 TRBJ2-2 NA TRBV7-3
CATSRAVLAGGVYEQYF TGTGCCACCAGCAGGGCCGTTCTAGCGGGAGGGGTCTACGAGCAGTACTTC TRBD2 TRBJ2-7 NA TRBV15
CASSLIKGVSYEQYF TGTGCCAGCAGCTTGATTAAGGGGGTCTCCTACGAGCAGTACTTC NA TRBJ2-7 NA TRBV13
CASSHGYTSGVETQYF TGCGCCAGCAGCCACGGTTATACTAGCGGGGTTGAGACCCAGTACTTC TRBD2 TRBJ2-5 NA TRBV5-1